Below, one T cell receptor beta chain is given with its context. The antigen remains unidentified. The germline CDR1 and CDR2 sequences are LGHNA and YNFKEQ. This CDR3 is built from 15 residues. The V and J ends lost 0 bases and 1 base respectively, with 9 bases between them. This sample is drawn from a study of cytotoxic CD8 clonotypes in ibrutinib-treated CLL. Sequencing was designed to attain a depth spanning 1 in 200,000 to 1 in 1 million T cells. Sequencing used immunoSEQ multiplex PCR; TCRdb keeps in-frame clones, though not all of them. The data hold more than 300,000 clones, with 80% observed a single time. The study, taken as a whole, reports: At baseline, clonality was higher than in age-matched healthy donors and correlated with CD8+ counts.

This chain joins TRBV4-2 and TRBJ1-1; the D is unclear. The clonotype comes from a human donor with chronic lymphocytic leukemia. Sequenced material: PBMCs, taken before ibrutinib treatment. In nucleotides, the CDR3 is TGTGCCAGCAGCCAAGAAAGCGTTGCGAACACTGAAGCTTTCTTT. Translating gives CASSQESVANTEAFF.